This TCR beta chain was profiled in a study of blood T cell repertoires in COVID-19. Repertoires were generated with immunoSEQ multiplex PCR, while TCRdb's copy carries only in-frame clones and drops some. This table holds 170,000 or so clones, approximately 80% found once. The V end was cut by 3 bases, the J end by 2 bases, with 11 bases between. CDR3 size: 15 residues. Germline CDR1 and CDR2: LNHDA and SQIVND (reference sequence). This clone was seen only once. The sequence was collected from a woman in her forties with COVID-19, enrolled during active disease. Sequences were obtained from peripheral blood. The chain combines TRBV19 with TRBJ2-1; possibly TRBD2 for D (6 bases). The CDR3 loop is CASSIGGATYNEQFF. The CDR3 coding sequence is TGTGCCAGTAGTATTGGCGGGGCTACCTACAATGAGCAGTTCTTC.